This TCR beta chain was captured by sequencing in a study of T cells in Graves' hyperthyroidism and ophthalmopathy. Broader study findings: The blood repertoire included most of the expanded thyroid clonotypes above 0.001.

RNA transcripts gave rise to amplified TCR beta CDR3 regions. Primed by the HTBI set, a first-round RT-PCR was run on the TCR CDR3. Each CDR3 protein is one row after TCRdb ran MiXCR on the multiplex PCR reads. Of about 400,000 distinct CDR3 sequences listed, 14% to 15% are singletons. This clonotype was observed many times. Its matching antigen is unknown. Germline V gives CDR1 GTSNPN, CDR2 SVGIG (reference sequence). The CDR3 length is 13 residues. The V gene is TRBV30, the J gene TRBJ1-4; the D is unclear. This TCR was sampled from a man between 18 and 35 years old with Graves' ophthalmopathy. Material for sequencing was blood. The CDR3 sequence: CASEEPTNEKLFF. CDR3 nucleotides: TGTGCGAGCGAGGAACCAACTAATGAAAAACTGTTTTTT.